A selection of T cell receptor beta chains follows, all from one sample in a study of identical twins. Using its own MiXCR run on the 5' RACE reads, TCRdb lists one record per CDR3 protein. This sample has about 500,000 distinct CDR3 sequences, with approximately 15% found just once. This sample was also put to use in a study of yellow fever vaccine responses in identical twins.

The specimen sequenced was CD4+ T cells sorted from blood. The receptors come from a woman aged 18-29 years in good health. The CDR3 runs from the conserved cysteine through the conserved F or W. Each record gives: J gene, D gene, clone size, V gene, CDR3 protein, CDR3 DNA. The D gene is left open where the match is weak. The listing skips clone size in some rows; elsewhere it reads once, few, many or a size class.

J: TRBJ2-7
D: NA
size: few
V: TRBV3-1
CDR3: CASSQDLTGSYEQYF
DNA: TGTGCCAGCAGCCAAGATCTTACAGGGTCCTACGAGCAGTACTTC

J: TRBJ2-7
D: NA
size: NA
V: TRBV7-2
CDR3: CASSAGIEQYF
DNA: TGTGCCAGCAGCGCAGGGATCGAGCAGTACTTC

J: TRBJ2-4
D: NA
size: many
V: TRBV7-9
CDR3: CASSFALRAADDIQYF
DNA: TGTGCCAGCAGCTTCGCTCTCCGAGCCGCCGACGACATTCAGTACTTC

J: TRBJ2-7
D: NA
size: NA
V: TRBV7-2
CDR3: CASSLRVVSYEQYF
DNA: TGTGCCAGCAGCTTACGGGTAGTCTCCTACGAGCAGTACTTC

J: TRBJ2-3
D: TRBD2
size: NA
V: TRBV3-1
CDR3: CASSKRLAGVGTDTQYF
DNA: TGTGCCAGCAGCAAAAGACTAGCGGGAGTGGGCACAGATACGCAGTATTTT

J: TRBJ2-3
D: NA
size: NA
V: TRBV9
CDR3: CASSVQDTQYF
DNA: TGTGCCAGCAGCGTTCAGGATACGCAGTATTTT

J: TRBJ1-1
D: NA
size: few
V: TRBV14
CDR3: CASSQLLTTEAFF
DNA: TGTGCCAGCAGCCAACTTCTGACCACTGAAGCTTTCTTT

J: TRBJ1-1
D: TRBD1
size: few
V: TRBV7-8
CDR3: CASKSLGQGLLNTEAFF
DNA: TGTGCCAGCAAATCCCTAGGACAGGGGTTATTGAACACTGAAGCTTTCTTT

J: TRBJ2-1
D: NA
size: NA
V: TRBV5-8
CDR3: CASSPPVGRSYNEQFF
DNA: TGTGCCAGCAGCCCCCCGGTGGGGCGGAGTTACAATGAGCAGTTCTTC

J: TRBJ2-1
D: NA
size: many
V: TRBV24-1
CDR3: CATSDPGTLEQFF
DNA: TGTGCCACCAGTGATCCAGGGACCCTGGAGCAGTTCTTC

J: TRBJ2-7
D: TRBD2
size: NA
V: TRBV28
CDR3: CASSLAGAIYEQYF
DNA: TGTGCCAGCAGTTTAGCGGGAGCGATCTACGAGCAGTACTTC

J: TRBJ2-1
D: NA
size: few
V: TRBV4-2
CDR3: CASSQAAASASYNEQFF
DNA: TGTGCCAGCAGCCAAGCCGCCGCTAGTGCTTCCTACAATGAGCAGTTCTTC

J: TRBJ2-3
D: NA
size: few
V: TRBV7-2
CDR3: CASKEVARYDTQYF
DNA: TGTGCCAGCAAGGAGGTAGCTCGGTATGATACGCAGTATTTT

J: TRBJ2-4
D: NA
size: NA
V: TRBV20-1
CDR3: CSAPGLAKNIQYF
DNA: TGCAGTGCCCCCGGATTAGCCAAAAACATTCAGTACTTC

J: TRBJ1-1
D: NA
size: many
V: TRBV12-3/TRBV12-4
CDR3: CASSLTGSATEAFF
DNA: TGTGCCAGCAGTTTAACAGGTAGCGCCACTGAAGCTTTCTTT

J: TRBJ1-1
D: NA
size: many
V: TRBV25-1
CDR3: CATDRVRIIEAFF
DNA: TGTGCCACCGACAGAGTACGGATTATTGAAGCTTTCTTT

J: TRBJ1-2
D: NA
size: few
V: TRBV5-1
CDR3: CASRLAGGWRTNYGYTF
DNA: TGCGCCAGCAGACTAGCCGGGGGCTGGAGAACTAACTATGGCTACACCTTC

J: TRBJ1-5
D: NA
size: NA
V: TRBV6-5
CDR3: CASSFKGDGQPQHF
DNA: TGTGCCAGCAGTTTTAAGGGGGACGGTCAGCCCCAGCATTTT

J: TRBJ1-6
D: NA
size: few
V: TRBV18
CDR3: CASSPARNNSPLHF
DNA: TGTGCCAGCTCACCAGCCAGAAATAATTCACCCCTCCACTTT

J: TRBJ1-4
D: TRBD1
size: NA
V: TRBV12-3/TRBV12-4
CDR3: CASRRQGETNEKLFF
DNA: TGTGCCAGCAGAAGACAGGGTGAAACTAATGAAAAACTGTTTTTT

J: TRBJ2-7
D: NA
size: many
V: TRBV2
CDR3: CASNRGGLPTYEQYF
DNA: TGTGCCAGCAACAGAGGGGGACTTCCTACTTACGAGCAGTACTTC

J: TRBJ2-2
D: NA
size: NA
V: TRBV5-1
CDR3: CASSVGTTNTGELFF
DNA: TGCGCCAGCAGCGTTGGGACCACAAACACCGGGGAGCTGTTTTTT

J: TRBJ2-3
D: TRBD2
size: NA
V: TRBV25-1
CDR3: CASSEYRGGRRRSTDTQYF
DNA: TGTGCCAGCAGTGAATATCGCGGGGGGAGGCGGCGTAGCACAGATACGCAGTATTTT

J: TRBJ1-4
D: NA
size: few
V: TRBV20-1
CDR3: CSARPGYGEKLFF
DNA: TGCAGTGCTAGGCCCGGGTATGGTGAAAAACTGTTTTTT

J: TRBJ2-7
D: TRBD1
size: few
V: TRBV7-9
CDR3: CASSTGQGPSYEQYF
DNA: TGTGCCAGCAGCACCGGACAGGGGCCTTCCTACGAGCAGTACTTC

J: TRBJ2-4
D: NA
size: many
V: TRBV5-1
CDR3: CASSIERPQRLAKNIQYF
DNA: TGCGCCAGCAGCATTGAAAGGCCTCAGAGACTAGCCAAAAACATTCAGTACTTC

J: TRBJ2-5
D: NA
size: few
V: TRBV7-9
CDR3: CASSFSRPGRRKETQYF
DNA: TGTGCCAGCAGCTTTTCTAGACCGGGACGGCGAAAAGAGACCCAGTACTTC